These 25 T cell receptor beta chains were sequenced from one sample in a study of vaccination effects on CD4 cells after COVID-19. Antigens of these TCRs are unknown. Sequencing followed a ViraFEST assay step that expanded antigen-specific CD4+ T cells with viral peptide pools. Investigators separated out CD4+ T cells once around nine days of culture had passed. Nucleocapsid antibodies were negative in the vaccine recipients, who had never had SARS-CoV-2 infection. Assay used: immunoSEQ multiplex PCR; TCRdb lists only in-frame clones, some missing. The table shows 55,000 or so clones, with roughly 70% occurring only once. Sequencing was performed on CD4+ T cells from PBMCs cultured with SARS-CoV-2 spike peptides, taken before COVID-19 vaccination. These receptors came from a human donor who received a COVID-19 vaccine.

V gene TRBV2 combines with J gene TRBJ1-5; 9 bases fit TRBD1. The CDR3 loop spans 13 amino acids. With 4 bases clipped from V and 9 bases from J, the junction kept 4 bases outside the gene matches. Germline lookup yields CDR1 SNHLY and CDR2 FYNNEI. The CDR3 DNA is TGTGCCAGCAGTGGACAGGGGGTAGGGCCCCAGCATTTT. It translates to CASSGQGVGPQHF.

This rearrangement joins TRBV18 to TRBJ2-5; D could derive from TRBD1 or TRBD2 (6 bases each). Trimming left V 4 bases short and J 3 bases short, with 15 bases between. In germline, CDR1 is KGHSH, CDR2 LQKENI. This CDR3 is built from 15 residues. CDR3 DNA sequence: TGTGCCAGCTCACATGGGGGCGCGGGGAAAGAGACCCAGTACTTC. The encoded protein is CASSHGGAGKETQYF. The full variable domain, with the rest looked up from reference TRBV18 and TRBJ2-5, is NAGVMQNPRHLVRRRGQEARLRCSPMKGHSHVYWYRQLPEEGLKFMVYLQKENIIDESGMPKERFSAEFPKEGPSILRIQQVVRGDSAAYFCASSHGGAGKETQYFGPGTRLLVL.

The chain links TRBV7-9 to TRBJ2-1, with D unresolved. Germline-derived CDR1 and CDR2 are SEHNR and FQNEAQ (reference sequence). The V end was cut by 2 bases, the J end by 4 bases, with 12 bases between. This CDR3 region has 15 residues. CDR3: CASSLTPGVYNEQFF. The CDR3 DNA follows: TGTGCCAGCAGCTTAACCCCCGGCGTTTACAATGAGCAGTTCTTC.

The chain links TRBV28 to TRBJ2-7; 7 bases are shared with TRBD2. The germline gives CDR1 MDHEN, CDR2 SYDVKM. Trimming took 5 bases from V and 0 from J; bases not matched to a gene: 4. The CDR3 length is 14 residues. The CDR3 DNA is TGTGCCAGCAGTGTAGCGGGCGGCTCCTACGAGCAGTACTTC. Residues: CASSVAGGSYEQYF.

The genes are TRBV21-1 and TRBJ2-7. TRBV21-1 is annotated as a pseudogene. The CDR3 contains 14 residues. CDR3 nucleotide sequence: TGTGCCAGAGTAGGGGGGCGCCCCTCCTACGAGCAGTACTTC. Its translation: CARVGGRPSYEQYF.

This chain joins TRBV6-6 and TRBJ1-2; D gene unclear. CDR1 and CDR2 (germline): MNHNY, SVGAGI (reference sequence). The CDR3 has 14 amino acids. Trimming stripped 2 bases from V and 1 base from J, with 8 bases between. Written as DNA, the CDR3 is TGTGCCAGCAGTTACAAGGGCCATAACTATGGCTACACCTTC. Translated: CASSYKGHNYGYTF.

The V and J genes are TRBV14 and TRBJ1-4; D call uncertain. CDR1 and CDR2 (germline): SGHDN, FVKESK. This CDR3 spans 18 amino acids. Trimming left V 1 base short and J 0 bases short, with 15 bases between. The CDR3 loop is CASSQGGAIVATNEKLFF. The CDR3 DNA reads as TGTGCCAGCAGCCAAGGCGGCGCTATCGTCGCAACTAATGAAAAACTGTTTTTT.

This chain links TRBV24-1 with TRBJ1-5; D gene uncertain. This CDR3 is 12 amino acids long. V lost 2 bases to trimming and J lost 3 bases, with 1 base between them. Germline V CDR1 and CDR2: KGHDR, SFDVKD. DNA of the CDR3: TGTGCCACCAGTGATTCCAATCAGCCCCAGCATTTT. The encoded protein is CATSDSNQPQHF.

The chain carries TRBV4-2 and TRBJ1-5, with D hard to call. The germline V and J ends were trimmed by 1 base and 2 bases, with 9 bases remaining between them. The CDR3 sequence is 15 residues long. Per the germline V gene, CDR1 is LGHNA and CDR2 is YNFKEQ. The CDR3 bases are TGTGCCAGCAGCCAAGGTGGGCCCGGCAATCAGCCCCAGCATTTT. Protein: CASSQGGPGNQPQHF.

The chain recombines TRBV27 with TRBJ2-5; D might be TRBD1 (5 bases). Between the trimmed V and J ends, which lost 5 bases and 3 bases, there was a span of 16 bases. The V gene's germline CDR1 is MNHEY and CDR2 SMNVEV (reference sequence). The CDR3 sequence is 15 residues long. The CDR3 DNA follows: TGTGCCAGCAGTCCAAACAGGCTGTCTGAAGAGACCCAGTACTTC. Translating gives CASSPNRLSEETQYF.

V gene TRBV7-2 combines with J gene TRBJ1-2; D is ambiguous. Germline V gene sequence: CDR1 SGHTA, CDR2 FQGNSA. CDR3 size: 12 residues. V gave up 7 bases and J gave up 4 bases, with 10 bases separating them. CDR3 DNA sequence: TGTGCCAGCATTTTCACGGGCTATGGCTACACCTTC. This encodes CASIFTGYGYTF. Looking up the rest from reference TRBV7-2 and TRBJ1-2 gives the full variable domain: GAGVSQSPSNKVTEKGKDVELRCDPISGHTALYWYRQSLGQGLEFLIYFQGNSAPDKSGLPSDRFSAERTGGSVSTLTIQRTQQEDSAVYLCASIFTGYGYTFGSGTRLTVV.

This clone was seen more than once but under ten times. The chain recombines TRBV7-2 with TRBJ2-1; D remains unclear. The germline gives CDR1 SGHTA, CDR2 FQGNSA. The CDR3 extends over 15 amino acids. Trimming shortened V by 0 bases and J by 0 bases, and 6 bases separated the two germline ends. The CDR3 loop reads CASSLAGSSYNEQFF. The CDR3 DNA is TGTGCCAGCAGCTTAGCGGGTAGCTCCTACAATGAGCAGTTCTTC.

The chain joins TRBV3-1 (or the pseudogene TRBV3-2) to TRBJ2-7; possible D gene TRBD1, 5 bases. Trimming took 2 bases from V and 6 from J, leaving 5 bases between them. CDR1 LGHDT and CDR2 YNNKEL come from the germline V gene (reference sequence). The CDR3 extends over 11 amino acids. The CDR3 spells CASSQTGEQYF. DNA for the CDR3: TGTGCCAGCAGCCAAACAGGCGAGCAGTACTTC.

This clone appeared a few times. The DNA of the CDR3 is TGTGCCATCGGTTCGACAGATACGCAGTATTTT. Encoded protein: CAIGSTDTQYF. This chain links TRBV25-1 with TRBJ2-3; no clear D. With 10 bases removed from V and 3 bases from J, the gap between germline ends came to 8 bases. The length of the CDR3 is 11 residues. Germline V gene data show CDR1 as MGHDK and CDR2 as SYGVNS. Full variable domain (outside the CDR3, taken from reference TRBV25-1 and TRBJ2-3): EADIYQTPRYLVIGTGKKITLECSQTMGHDKMYWYQQDPGMELHLIHYSYGVNSTEKGDLSSESTVSRIRTEHFPLTLESARPSHTSQYLCAIGSTDTQYFGPGTRLTVL.

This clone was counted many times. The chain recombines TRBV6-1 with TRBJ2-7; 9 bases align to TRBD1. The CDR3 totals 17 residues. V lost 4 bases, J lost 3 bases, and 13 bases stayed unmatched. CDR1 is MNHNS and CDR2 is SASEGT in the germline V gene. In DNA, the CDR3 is TGTGCCAGCAGTGGGGGGGCCGGGACAGGGAATGGCTACGAGCAGTACTTC. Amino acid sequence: CASSGGAGTGNGYEQYF.

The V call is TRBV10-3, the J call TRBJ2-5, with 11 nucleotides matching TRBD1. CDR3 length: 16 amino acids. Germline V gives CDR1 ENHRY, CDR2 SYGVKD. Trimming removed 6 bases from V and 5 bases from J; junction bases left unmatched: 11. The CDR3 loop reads CAIRGSGGTGGETQYF. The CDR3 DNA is TGTGCCATCAGGGGCTCAGGCGGGACAGGGGGGGAGACCCAGTACTTC.

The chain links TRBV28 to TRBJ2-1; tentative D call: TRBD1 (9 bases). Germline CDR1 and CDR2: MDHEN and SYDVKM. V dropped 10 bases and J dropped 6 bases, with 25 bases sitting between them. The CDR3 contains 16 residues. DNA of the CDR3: TGTGCCACTAACTCGGGGGGGACAGGGATCATCAATGAGCAGTTCTTC. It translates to CATNSGGTGIINEQFF.

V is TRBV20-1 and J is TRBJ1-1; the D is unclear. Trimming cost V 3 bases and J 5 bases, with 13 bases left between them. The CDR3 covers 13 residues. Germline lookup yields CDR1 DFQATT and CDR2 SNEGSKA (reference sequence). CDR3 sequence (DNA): TGCAGTGCTAGTCCCCCAGCCGGAACTGAAGCTTTCTTT. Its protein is CSASPPAGTEAFF.

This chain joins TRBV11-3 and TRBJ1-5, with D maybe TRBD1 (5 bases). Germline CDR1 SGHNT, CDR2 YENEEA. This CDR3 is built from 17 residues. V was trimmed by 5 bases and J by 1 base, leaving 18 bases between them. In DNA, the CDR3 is TGTGCCAGCAGCCCCGACAGTGGCGAGAGGAGCAATCAGCCCCAGCATTTT. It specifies CASSPDSGERSNQPQHF.

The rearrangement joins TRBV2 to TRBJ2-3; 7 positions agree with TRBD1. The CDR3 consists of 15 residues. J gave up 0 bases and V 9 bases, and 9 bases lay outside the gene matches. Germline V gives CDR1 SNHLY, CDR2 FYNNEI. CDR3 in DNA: TGTGCCAGTACCCCCGGGACAGCTAGCACAGATACGCAGTATTTT. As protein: CASTPGTASTDTQYF. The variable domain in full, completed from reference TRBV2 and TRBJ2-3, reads EPEVTQTPSHQVTQMGQEVILRCVPISNHLYFYWYRQILGQKVEFLVSFYNNEISEKSEIFDDQFSVERPDGSNFTLKIRSTKLEDSAMYFCASTPGTASTDTQYFGPGTRLTVL.

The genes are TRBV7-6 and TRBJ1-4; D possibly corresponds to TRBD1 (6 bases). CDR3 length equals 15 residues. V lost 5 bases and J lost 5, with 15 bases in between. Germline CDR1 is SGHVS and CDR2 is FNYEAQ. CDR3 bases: TGTGCCAGCAGCCTAGACAGGAGCGCGAATGAAAAACTGTTTTTT. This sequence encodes CASSLDRSANEKLFF.

The DNA for the CDR3 is TGTGCCATCTCCGGGACAGGGGGTCTAGGTACGCAGTATTTT. This translates into CAISGTGGLGTQYF. This chain joins TRBV10-3 and TRBJ2-3; 11 nucleotides match TRBD1. Looked up from germline, CDR1 is ENHRY and CDR2 is SYGVKD. The CDR3 is made up of 14 amino acids. The V and J ends lost 8 bases and 8 bases, in that order; junction bases with no gene match: 9.

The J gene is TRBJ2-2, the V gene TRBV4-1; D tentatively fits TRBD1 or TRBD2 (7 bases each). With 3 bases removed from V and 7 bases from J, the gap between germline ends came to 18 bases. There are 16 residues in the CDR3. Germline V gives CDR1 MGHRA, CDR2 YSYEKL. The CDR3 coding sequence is TGCGCCAGCAGCCACCGACAGGGAGGGCGGGGCGGGGAGCTGTTTTTT. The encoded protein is CASSHRQGGRGGELFF.

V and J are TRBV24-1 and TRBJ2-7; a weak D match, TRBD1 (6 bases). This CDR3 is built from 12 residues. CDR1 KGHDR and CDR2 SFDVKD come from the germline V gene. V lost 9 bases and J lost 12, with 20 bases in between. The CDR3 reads CATGYRVGLLYF. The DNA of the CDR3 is TGTGCCACCGGATACAGGGTAGGATTGCTGTACTTC.

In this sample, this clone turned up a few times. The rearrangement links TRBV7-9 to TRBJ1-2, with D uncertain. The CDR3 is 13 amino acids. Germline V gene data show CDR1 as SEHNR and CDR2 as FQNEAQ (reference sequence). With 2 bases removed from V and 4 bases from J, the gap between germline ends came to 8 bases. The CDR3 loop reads CASSLSSSYGYTF. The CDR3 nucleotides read TGTGCCAGCAGCTTAAGTTCCTCCTATGGCTACACCTTC.